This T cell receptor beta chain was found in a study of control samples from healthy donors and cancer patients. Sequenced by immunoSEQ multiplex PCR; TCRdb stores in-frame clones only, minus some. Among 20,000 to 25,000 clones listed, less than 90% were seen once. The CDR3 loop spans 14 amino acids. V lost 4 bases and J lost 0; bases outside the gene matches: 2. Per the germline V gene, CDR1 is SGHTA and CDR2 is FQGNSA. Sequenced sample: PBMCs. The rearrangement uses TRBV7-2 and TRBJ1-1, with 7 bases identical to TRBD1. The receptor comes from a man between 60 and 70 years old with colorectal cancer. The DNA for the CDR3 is TGTGCCAGCAGCTCGACAGGGATGAACACTGAAGCTTTCTTT. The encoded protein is CASSSTGMNTEAFF.